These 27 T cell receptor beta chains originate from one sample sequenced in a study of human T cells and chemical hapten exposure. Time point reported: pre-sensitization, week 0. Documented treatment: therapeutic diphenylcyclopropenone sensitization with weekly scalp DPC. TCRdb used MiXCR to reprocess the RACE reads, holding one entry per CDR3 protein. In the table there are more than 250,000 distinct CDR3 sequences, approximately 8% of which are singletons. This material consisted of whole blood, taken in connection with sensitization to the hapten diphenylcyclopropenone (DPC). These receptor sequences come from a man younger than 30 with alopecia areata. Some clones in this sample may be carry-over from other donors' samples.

CDR3 residues: CASSLGLNWYRGSADTQYF. In DNA form, the CDR3 reads TGTGCCAGCAGCTTAGGTTTGAATTGGTATCGGGGAAGCGCAGATACGCAGTATTTT. This chain uses TRBV7-6 with TRBJ2-3; a weak D match, TRBD2 (5 bases). Per the germline V gene, CDR1 is SGHVS and CDR2 is FNYEAQ. This CDR3 comprises 19 residues. The V and J ends lost 1 base and 4 bases respectively, with 24 bases between them.

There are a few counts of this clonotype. The CDR3 region is CSGLYGNEQFF. For the CDR3, the DNA is TGCAGCGGCTTGTATGGGAATGAGCAGTTCTTC. This sequence joins TRBV29-1 and TRBJ2-1, with D unresolved. This CDR3 is 11 amino acids long. Trimming shortened V by 7 bases and J by 7 bases, and 11 bases separated the two germline ends. Germline V lookup: CDR1 SQVTM, CDR2 ANQGSEA.

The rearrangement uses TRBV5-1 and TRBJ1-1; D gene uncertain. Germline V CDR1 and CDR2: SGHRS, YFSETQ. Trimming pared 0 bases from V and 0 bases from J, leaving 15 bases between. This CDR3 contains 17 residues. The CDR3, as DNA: TGCGCCAGCAGCTTGGAGGTCAGACATACCCTGAACACTGAAGCTTTCTTT. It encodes CASSLEVRHTLNTEAFF.

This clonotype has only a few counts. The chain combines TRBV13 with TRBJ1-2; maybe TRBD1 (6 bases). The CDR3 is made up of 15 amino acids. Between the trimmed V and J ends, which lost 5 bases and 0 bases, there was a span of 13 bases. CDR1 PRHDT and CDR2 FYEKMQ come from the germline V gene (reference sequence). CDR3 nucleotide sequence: TGTGCCAGCAGCCTTAGGGGGGAAGCTAACTATGGCTACACCTTC. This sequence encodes CASSLRGEANYGYTF.

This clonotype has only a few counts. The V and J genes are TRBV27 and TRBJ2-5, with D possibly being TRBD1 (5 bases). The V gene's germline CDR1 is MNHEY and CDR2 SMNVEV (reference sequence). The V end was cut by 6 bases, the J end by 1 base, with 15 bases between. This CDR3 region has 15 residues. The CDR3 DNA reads TGTGCCAGCAGAAGACTCTTTAGGGGCCAAGAGACCCAGTACTTC. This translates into CASRRLFRGQETQYF.

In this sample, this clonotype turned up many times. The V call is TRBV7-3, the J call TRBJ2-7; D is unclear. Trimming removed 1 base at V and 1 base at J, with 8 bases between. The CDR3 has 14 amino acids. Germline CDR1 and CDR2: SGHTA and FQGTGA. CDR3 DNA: TGTGCCAGCAGCTTAATGGGCGGATCCTACGAGCAGTACTTC. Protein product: CASSLMGGSYEQYF.

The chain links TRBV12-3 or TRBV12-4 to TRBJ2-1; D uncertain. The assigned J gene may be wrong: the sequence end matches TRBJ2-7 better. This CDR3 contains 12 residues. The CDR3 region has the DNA TGTGCCAGCAGTTTCAGGTGGAATGAGCAGTACTTC. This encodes CASSFRWNEQYF.

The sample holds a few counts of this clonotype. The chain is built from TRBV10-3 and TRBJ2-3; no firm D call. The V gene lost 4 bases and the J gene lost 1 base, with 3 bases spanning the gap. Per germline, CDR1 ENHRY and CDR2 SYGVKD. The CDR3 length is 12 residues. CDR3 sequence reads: CAISGRTDTQYF. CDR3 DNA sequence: TGTGCCATCAGTGGACGCACAGATACGCAGTATTTT.

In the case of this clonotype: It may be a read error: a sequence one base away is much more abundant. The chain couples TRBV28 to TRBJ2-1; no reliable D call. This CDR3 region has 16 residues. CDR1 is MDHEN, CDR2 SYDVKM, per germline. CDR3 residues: CASRIAVARDYNKQFF. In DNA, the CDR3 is TGTGCCAGCAGAATCGCGGTTGCGAGAGATTACAATAAGCAGTTCTTC.

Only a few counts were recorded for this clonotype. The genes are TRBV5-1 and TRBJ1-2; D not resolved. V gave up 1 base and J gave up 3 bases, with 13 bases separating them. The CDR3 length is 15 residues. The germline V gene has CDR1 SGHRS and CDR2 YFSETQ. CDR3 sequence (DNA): TGCGCCAGCAGCTTGCATCCCAGTCGGGACTATGGCTACACCTTC. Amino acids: CASSLHPSRDYGYTF.

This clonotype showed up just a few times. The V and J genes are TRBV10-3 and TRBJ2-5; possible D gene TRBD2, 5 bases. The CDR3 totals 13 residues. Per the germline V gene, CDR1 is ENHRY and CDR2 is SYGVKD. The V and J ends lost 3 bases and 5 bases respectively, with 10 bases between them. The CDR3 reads CAISDEGAETQYF. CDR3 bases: TGTGCCATCAGTGATGAGGGAGCGGAGACCCAGTACTTC.

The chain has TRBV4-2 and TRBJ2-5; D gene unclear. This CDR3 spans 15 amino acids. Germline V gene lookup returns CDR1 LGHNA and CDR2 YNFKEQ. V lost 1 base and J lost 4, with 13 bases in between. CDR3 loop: CASSQGGVRGETQYF. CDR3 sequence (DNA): TGTGCCAGCAGCCAAGGCGGAGTCCGTGGAGAGACCCAGTACTTC.

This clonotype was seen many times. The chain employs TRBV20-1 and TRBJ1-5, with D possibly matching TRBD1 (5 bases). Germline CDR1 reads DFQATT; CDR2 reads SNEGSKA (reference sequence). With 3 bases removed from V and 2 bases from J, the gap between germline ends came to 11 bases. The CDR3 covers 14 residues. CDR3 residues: CSASLGEGNQPQHF. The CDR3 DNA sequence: TGCAGTGCTAGTTTAGGGGAGGGCAATCAGCCCCAGCATTTT.

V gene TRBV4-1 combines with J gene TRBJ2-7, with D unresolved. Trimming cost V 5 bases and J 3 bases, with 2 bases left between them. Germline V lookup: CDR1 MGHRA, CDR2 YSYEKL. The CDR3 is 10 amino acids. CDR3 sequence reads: CASSSYEQYV. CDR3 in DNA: TGCGCCAGCAGCAGCTACGAGCAGTACGTC.

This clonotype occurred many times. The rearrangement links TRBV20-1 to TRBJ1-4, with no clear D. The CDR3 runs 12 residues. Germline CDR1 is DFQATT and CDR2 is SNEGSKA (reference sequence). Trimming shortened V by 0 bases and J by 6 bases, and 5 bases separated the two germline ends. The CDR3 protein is CSAREGDEKLFF. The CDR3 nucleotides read TGCAGTGCTAGAGAGGGTGATGAAAAACTGTTTTTT.

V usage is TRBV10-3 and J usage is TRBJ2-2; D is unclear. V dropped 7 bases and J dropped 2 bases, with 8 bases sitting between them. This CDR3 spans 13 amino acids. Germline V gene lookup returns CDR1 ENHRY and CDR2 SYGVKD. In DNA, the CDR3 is TGTGCCATCACCAAGACTAACACCGGGGAGCTGTTTTTT. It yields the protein CAITKTNTGELFF.

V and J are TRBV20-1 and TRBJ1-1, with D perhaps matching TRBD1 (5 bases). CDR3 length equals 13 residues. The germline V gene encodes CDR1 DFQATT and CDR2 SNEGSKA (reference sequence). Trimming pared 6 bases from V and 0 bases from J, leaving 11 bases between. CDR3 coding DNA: TGCAGTGCAACGGGACGGATGAACACTGAAGCTTTCTTT. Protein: CSATGRMNTEAFF.

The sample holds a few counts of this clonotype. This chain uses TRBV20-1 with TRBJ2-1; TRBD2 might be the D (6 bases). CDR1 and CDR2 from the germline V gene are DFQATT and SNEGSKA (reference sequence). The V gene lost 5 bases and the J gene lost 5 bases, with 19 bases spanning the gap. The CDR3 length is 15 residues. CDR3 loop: CSAQTAGYEDNEQFF. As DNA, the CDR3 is TGCAGTGCTCAAACCGCGGGGTACGAGGACAATGAGCAGTTCTTC.

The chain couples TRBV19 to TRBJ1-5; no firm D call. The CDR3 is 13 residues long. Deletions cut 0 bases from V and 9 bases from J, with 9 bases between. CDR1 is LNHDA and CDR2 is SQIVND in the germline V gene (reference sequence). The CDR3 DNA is TGTGCCAGTAGTATAGAACTTTACCGGCCCCAGCATTTT. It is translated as CASSIELYRPQHF.

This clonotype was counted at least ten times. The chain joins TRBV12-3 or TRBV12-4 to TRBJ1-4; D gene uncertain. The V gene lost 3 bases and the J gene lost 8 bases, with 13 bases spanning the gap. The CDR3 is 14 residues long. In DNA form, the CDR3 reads TGTGCCAGCAGTTTCTACGGTCCGCAGGAAAAACTGTTTTTT. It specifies CASSFYGPQEKLFF.

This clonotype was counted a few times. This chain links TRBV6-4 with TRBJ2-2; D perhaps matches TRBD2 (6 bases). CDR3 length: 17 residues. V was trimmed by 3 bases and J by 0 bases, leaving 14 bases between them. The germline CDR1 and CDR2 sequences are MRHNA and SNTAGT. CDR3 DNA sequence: TGTGCCAGCAGTGAGTTAGCCGGGGGAGCGAACACCGGGGAGCTGTTTTTT. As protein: CASSELAGGANTGELFF.

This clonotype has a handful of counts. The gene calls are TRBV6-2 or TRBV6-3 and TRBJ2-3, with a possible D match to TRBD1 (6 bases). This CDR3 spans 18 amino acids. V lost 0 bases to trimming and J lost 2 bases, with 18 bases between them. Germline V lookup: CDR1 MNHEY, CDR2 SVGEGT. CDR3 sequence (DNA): TGTGCCAGCAGTTACTCGGAGACCGGGGACACCAACACAGATACGCAGTATTTT. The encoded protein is CASSYSETGDTNTDTQYF.

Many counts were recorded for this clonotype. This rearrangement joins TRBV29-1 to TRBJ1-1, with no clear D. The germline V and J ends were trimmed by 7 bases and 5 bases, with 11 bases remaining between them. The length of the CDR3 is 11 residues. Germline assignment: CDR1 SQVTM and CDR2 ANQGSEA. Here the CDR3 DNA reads TGCAGCGCCCGATCCGCGACTGAAGCTTTCTTT. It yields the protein CSARSATEAFF.

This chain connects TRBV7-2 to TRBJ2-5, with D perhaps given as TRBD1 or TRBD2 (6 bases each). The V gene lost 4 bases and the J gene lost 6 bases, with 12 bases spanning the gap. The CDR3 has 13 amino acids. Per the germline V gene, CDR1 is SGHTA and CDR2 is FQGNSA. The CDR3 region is CASSSRGGKTQYF. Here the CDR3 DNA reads TGTGCCAGCAGCTCCAGGGGCGGGAAGACCCAGTACTTC.

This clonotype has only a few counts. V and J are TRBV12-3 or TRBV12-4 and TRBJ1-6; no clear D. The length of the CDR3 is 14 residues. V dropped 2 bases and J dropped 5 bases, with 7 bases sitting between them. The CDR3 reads CASSLSGDNSPLHF. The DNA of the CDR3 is TGTGCCAGCAGTTTATCCGGGGATAATTCACCCCTCCACTTT.

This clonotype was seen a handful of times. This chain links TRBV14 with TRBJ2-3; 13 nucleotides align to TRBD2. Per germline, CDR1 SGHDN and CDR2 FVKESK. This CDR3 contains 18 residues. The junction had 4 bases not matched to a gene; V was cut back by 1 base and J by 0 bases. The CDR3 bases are TGTGCCAGCAGCCAAGTGGGACTAGCGGGACCTAGCACAGATACGCAGTATTTT. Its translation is CASSQVGLAGPSTDTQYF.

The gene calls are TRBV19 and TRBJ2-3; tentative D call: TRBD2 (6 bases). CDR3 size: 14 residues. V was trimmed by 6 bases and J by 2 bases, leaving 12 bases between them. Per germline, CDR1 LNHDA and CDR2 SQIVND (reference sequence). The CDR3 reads CASSQRVNTDTQYF. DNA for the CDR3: TGTGCCAGTAGCCAGCGGGTTAACACAGATACGCAGTATTTT.